Below, 13 T cell receptor beta chains from the same sample are listed, as sequenced in a study of T cell changes during pregnancy in multiple sclerosis (dated 2019 in TCRdb). Library creation used the immunoSEQ multiplex PCR assay. TCRdb obtained this table from immuneACCESS and retained in-frame rearrangements with V and J assigned. These tables miss some clones; where compared with another copy, unresolved V genes account for less than half of the shortfall, and the remainder is unexplained. In this sample the table shows under 130,000 clones, approximately 91% of which occur a single time. Less than 4.5% of the sample belongs to the ten largest clones. Here the sequenced sample was peripheral blood, taken after pregnancy. Receptors were obtained from a female donor with multiple sclerosis, enrolled in a pregnancy study.

The chain links TRBV6-5 to TRBJ2-1; TRBD1 matches at 7 bases. V gave up 2 bases and J gave up 10 bases; unmatched junction bases: 2. The CDR3 covers 12 residues. CDR1 is MNHEY and CDR2 is SVGAGI in the germline V gene. CDR3 loop: CASSYGDREQFF. DNA for the CDR3: TGTGCCAGCAGTTACGGGGACAGAGAGCAGTTCTTC.

This CDR3 reads CASSLGGTGGLGNTIYF. The CDR3, as DNA: TGTGCCAGCAGCTTGGGCGGGACAGGGGGCCTCGGAAACACCATATATTTT. The V call is TRBV5-6, the J call TRBJ1-3; 12 bases align to TRBD1. CDR1 and CDR2 (germline): SGHDT, YYEEEE. Trimming at V came to 0 bases and at J to 4 bases, leaving 5 bases not matched to a gene. The CDR3 length is 17 residues.

This chain uses TRBV5-6 with TRBJ2-7; possibly TRBD2 for D (5 bases). This CDR3 contains 14 residues. Germline CDR1 SGHDT, CDR2 YYEEEE. V was pared by 7 bases and J by 6 bases, with 20 bases between. The CDR3 protein is CASEKTTSRGEQYF. CDR3 nucleotide sequence: TGTGCCAGCGAGAAGACGACCTCTCGGGGCGAGCAGTACTTC. Full variable domain (missing parts from reference TRBV5-6 and TRBJ2-7): DAGVTQSPTHLIKTRGQQVTLRCSPKSGHDTVSWYQQALGQGPQFIFQYYEEEERQRGNFPDRFSGHQFPNYSSELNVNALLLGDSALYLCASEKTTSRGEQYFGPGTRLTVT.

This chain joins TRBV30 and TRBJ1-1; D is undetermined. This CDR3 is built from 12 residues. Trimming stripped 7 bases from V and 6 bases from J, with 15 bases between. Germline lookup yields CDR1 GTSNPN and CDR2 SVGIG (reference sequence). The CDR3 bases are TGTGCCTCCAACCGAGCCCGGTCTGAAGCTTTCTTT. It codes for CASNRARSEAFF.

This clone was detected once. This sequence joins TRBV9 and TRBJ2-4, with D uncertain. There are 14 residues in the CDR3. Germline V gene lookup returns CDR1 SGDLS and CDR2 YYNGEE. V lost 4 bases to trimming and J lost 11 bases, with 19 bases between them. The CDR3, as DNA: TGTGCCAGCAGCCCCAAGAGGAGTGAAGGTGTTCAGTACTTC. Its translation is CASSPKRSEGVQYF.

The CDR3 DNA follows: TGTGCCAGCAGCTTACGGGGACAGGGTCGACCTCAGCCCCAGCATTTT. It codes for CASSLRGQGRPQPQHF. V is TRBV13 and J is TRBJ1-5; TRBD1 matches at 9 bases. CDR1 and CDR2 (germline): PRHDT, FYEKMQ (reference sequence). The CDR3 has 16 residues. The V gene end was trimmed by 2 bases and the J gene end by 6 bases; junction bases not matched to a gene: 8.

The V gene is TRBV13, the J gene TRBJ2-3; 7 bases are a match to TRBD2. Germline V gene lookup returns CDR1 PRHDT and CDR2 FYEKMQ (reference sequence). CDR3 length equals 14 residues. The V and J ends lost 5 bases and 2 bases, in that order; junction bases with no gene match: 4. CDR3 sequence reads: CASSGGGFTDTQYF. The CDR3 nucleotides are TGTGCCAGCAGCGGGGGGGGTTTCACAGATACGCAGTATTTT. The variable domain in full, with the rest retrieved from reference TRBV13 and TRBJ2-3, is AAGVIQSPRHLIKEKRETATLKCYPIPRHDTVYWYQQGPGQDPQFLISFYEKMQSDKGSIPDRFSAQQFSDYHSELNMSSLELGDSALYFCASSGGGFTDTQYFGPGTRLTVL.

This chain uses TRBV2 with TRBJ1-1; no clear D. Deletions cut 5 bases from V and 3 bases from J, with 7 bases between. The CDR3 covers 12 residues. Per germline, CDR1 SNHLY and CDR2 FYNNEI. In DNA form, the CDR3 reads TGTGCCAGCAGTTCCCCAGACACTGAAGCTTTCTTT. Its translation is CASSSPDTEAFF.

This sequence joins TRBV9 and TRBJ2-3; D is perhaps TRBD2 (7 bases). The CDR3 is made up of 19 amino acids. Germline CDR1 is SGDLS and CDR2 is YYNGEE. The V end was cut by 3 bases, the J end by 1 base, with 24 bases between. The CDR3 DNA sequence: TGTGCCAGCAGCGGGCGGGGGCTAGATTCCGGAGTGGGCACAGATACGCAGTATTTT. Translated: CASSGRGLDSGVGTDTQYF. Based on the CDR3 plus reference TRBV9 and TRBJ2-3, the full variable domain is DSGVTQTPKHLITATGQRVTLRCSPRSGDLSVYWYQQSLDQGLQFLIQYYNGEERAKGNILERFSAQQFPDLHSELNLSSLELGDSALYFCASSGRGLDSGVGTDTQYFGPGTRLTVL.

This clone appeared once. The rearrangement joins TRBV6-5 to TRBJ2-2, with a weak D call TRBD2 (6 bases). CDR3 size: 14 residues. The germline V gene has CDR1 MNHEY and CDR2 SVGAGI. V was pared by 11 bases and J by 3 bases, with 16 bases between. This CDR3 reads CAVGYGGDTGELFF. For the CDR3, the DNA is TGTGCCGTCGGTTACGGGGGAGACACCGGGGAGCTGTTTTTT.

The genes are TRBV4-2 and TRBJ1-1; D might be TRBD1 (5 bases). CDR3 length: 14 amino acids. V lost 4 bases and J lost 2, with 11 bases in between. Germline V lookup: CDR1 LGHNA, CDR2 YNFKEQ. CDR3 DNA: TGTGCCAGCAGCCCGGGGGGGTCTAACACTGAAGCTTTCTTT. Its protein is CASSPGGSNTEAFF.

The chain couples TRBV16 to TRBJ2-2; a weak D match, TRBD2 (5 bases). The germline gives CDR1 KGHSY, CDR2 FQNENV. Deletions cut 1 base from V and 5 bases from J, with 11 bases between. CDR3 length: 15 residues. The CDR3 here is CASSQLVEGTGELFF. The CDR3 DNA reads as TGTGCCAGCAGCCAATTAGTAGAGGGAACCGGGGAGCTGTTTTTT.

V usage is TRBV18 and J usage is TRBJ2-7; D remains unclear. The germline V gene has CDR1 KGHSH and CDR2 LQKENI. The CDR3 has 12 amino acids. V dropped 2 bases and J dropped 5 bases, with 7 bases sitting between them. CDR3 sequence (DNA): TGTGCCAGCTCACCAGAGGCCCACGAGCAGTACTTC. Translation: CASSPEAHEQYF.